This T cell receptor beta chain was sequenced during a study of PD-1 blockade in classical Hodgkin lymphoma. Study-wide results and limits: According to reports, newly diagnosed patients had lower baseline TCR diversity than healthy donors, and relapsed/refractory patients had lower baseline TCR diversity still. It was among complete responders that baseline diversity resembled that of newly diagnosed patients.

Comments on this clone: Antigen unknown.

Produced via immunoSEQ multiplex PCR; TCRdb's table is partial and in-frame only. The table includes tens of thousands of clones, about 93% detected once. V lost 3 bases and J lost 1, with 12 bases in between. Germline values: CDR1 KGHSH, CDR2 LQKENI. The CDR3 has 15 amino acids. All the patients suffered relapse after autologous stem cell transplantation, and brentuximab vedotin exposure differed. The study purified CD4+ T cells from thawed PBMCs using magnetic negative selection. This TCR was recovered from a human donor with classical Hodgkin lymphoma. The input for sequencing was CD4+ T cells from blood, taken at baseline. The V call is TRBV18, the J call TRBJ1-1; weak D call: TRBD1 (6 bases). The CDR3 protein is CASSPPGRGNTEAFF. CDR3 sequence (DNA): TGTGCCAGCTCACCCCCGGGCAGGGGGAACACTGAAGCTTTCTTT.